This TCR beta chain was identified during a study of cytomegalovirus exposure and HLA in healthy donors. Everyone who donated was a healthy bone marrow donor. The CDR3 totals 16 residues. Looked up from germline, CDR1 is SGHRS and CDR2 is YFSETQ. Germline trimming cut 4 bases from V and 5 bases from J; bases unmatched to any gene: 10. The study ran its PCR with 60 Vbeta and 13 Jbeta primers. Sequencing was performed with immunoSEQ multiplex PCR; in TCRdb, only in-frame clones are kept and a portion is missing. The sample holds 95,000 to 150,000 clones, roughly 76% seen once. This TCR came from a woman in her sixties in good health and CMV-seropositive. The sample consisted of PBMCs. The chain links TRBV5-1 to TRBJ2-5; 11 bases map to TRBD1. CDR3 sequence reads: CASSLSGQGAWETQYF. CDR3 DNA sequence: TGCGCCAGCAGCCTATCCGGACAGGGGGCATGGGAGACCCAGTACTTC.